A selection of T cell receptor beta chains follows, all from one sample in a study of blood T cell repertoires in COVID-19. Clones were sequenced by immunoSEQ multiplex PCR, and TCRdb holds only the in-frame ones, with some missing. The top ten hold 3% to 4% of the sample, which has 220,000 or so clones, 65% to 85% seen once. Sequenced input: PBMCs or T cells enriched from blood (not recorded which). Every receptor here comes from a woman in her sixties who had recovered from COVID-19. The CDR3 runs from the conserved cysteine through the conserved F or W. A D gene is named only where the DNA matches it firmly. Not every row has a clone size; where given, it reads once, few, many or a size class.

NA	TRBV7-2	few	TRBJ1-5	TGTGCCAGCAGCTTAGGGGGGCATAGCAATCAGCCCCAGCATTTT	CASSLGGHSNQPQHF
TRBD1	TRBV19	few	TRBJ1-5	TGTGCCAGTAGGCCTCACAGGGGGAGCCGGGATCAGCCCCAGCATTTT	CASRPHRGSRDQPQHF
NA	TRBV5-1	NA	TRBJ1-2	TGCGCCAGCAGCTCCAGGGGCGCATATGGCTACACCTTC	CASSSRGAYGYTF
TRBD1	TRBV27	NA	TRBJ1-5	TGTGCCAGCAGTTCGAACAGGGGGGATCAGCCCCAGCATTTT	CASSSNRGDQPQHF
NA	TRBV9	NA	TRBJ1-2	TGTGCCAGCAGCGTAGATAGGGGTAACTATGGCTACACCTTC	CASSVDRGNYGYTF
TRBD2	TRBV20-1	NA	TRBJ2-1	TGCAGTGCTAGTCGGACTAGCGGGAGAGGGAATGAGCAGTTCTTC	CSASRTSGRGNEQFF
TRBD1	TRBV7-3	NA	TRBJ1-6	TGTGCCAGCAGCTCGACAGGGGGCAATTCACCCCTCCACTTT	CASSSTGGNSPLHF
TRBD1	TRBV6-5	NA	TRBJ2-1	TGTGCCAGCAGGGGGGACAGGGGTCCCTACAATGAGCAGTTCTTC	CASRGDRGPYNEQFF
TRBD1	TRBV5-1	NA	TRBJ2-2	TGCGCCAGCAGCCCGGAAGGGACAGGGGAAACCGGGGAGCTGTTTTTT	CASSPEGTGETGELFF
NA	TRBV21-1	NA	TRBJ1-4	TGTGCCAGCAGCAAAACCAGGGGGACAAATGAAAAACTGTTTTTT	CASSKTRGTNEKLFF
TRBD2	TRBV5-1	NA	TRBJ2-7	TGCGCCAGCAGCCCGGACCCGGGACTAGCTGGGGAGCAGTACTTC	CASSPDPGLAGEQYF
TRBD1	TRBV7-8	NA	TRBJ1-4	TGTGCCAGCAGCTCAAACAGGGGGCGCGAAAAACTGTTTTTT	CASSSNRGREKLFF
TRBD1	TRBV4-3	NA	TRBJ2-6	TGCGCCAGCAGCCAAGAACGCGACAGGGGTCTCTTATCTGGGGCCAACGTCCTGACTTTC	CASSQERDRGLLSGANVLTF
TRBD2	TRBV6-5	NA	TRBJ2-2	TGTGCCAGTCTGGGGAGGGGTGGCACCGGGGAGCTGTTTTTT	CASLGRGGTGELFF
NA	TRBV27	NA	TRBJ1-2	TGTGCCAGCAGTTTATCGGGCCAGGTGGGCGGCTACACCTTC	CASSLSGQVGGYTF
TRBD1	TRBV3-1/TRBV3-2	NA	TRBJ1-1	TGTGCCAGCAGCTCTATACAGGGGATCACTGAAGCTTTCTTT	CASSSIQGITEAFF
TRBD1	TRBV7-9	NA	TRBJ2-1	TGTGCCAGCAGGGCCCTGGACAGGGGTAAGAATGAGCAGTTCTTC	CASRALDRGKNEQFF
NA	TRBV27	NA	TRBJ1-2	TGTGCCAGCAGTCCCCGGACAGCGATCTATGGCTACACCTTC	CASSPRTAIYGYTF
NA	TRBV7-2	NA	TRBJ2-1	TGTGCCAGCAGCTTTAGCGCTGAAAGCTCCTACAATGAGCAGTTCTTC	CASSFSAESSYNEQFF
TRBD1	TRBV9	NA	TRBJ2-5	TGTGCCAGCACCCTTGGACAGGGAAGACAAGAGACCCAGTACTTC	CASTLGQGRQETQYF
NA	TRBV7-3	NA	TRBJ1-2	TGTGCCAGCAGCTTAATGGGCGGGGGCAGGGACCCCTATGGCTACACCTTC	CASSLMGGGRDPYGYTF
TRBD1	TRBV18	once	TRBJ2-5	TGTGCCAGCTCATCCGGGACAGGGGTCCAAGAGACCCAGTACTTC	CASSSGTGVQETQYF
NA	TRBV12-5	few	TRBJ2-7	TGTGCTAGTGGTGGGATACTAGGCTCCTACGAGCAGTACTTC	CASGGILGSYEQYF
NA	TRBV5-5	NA	TRBJ1-2	TGTGCCAGCAGCCAAGACAGTACCTATGGCTACACCTTC	CASSQDSTYGYTF
NA	TRBV5-6	once	TRBJ1-2	TGTGCCAGCAGCTTGGAAGGGAGGGGCTATGGCTACACCTTC	CASSLEGRGYGYTF
NA	TRBV4-3	NA	TRBJ1-5	TGCGCCAGCAGCCGCGGGTTTAATCAGCCCCAGCATTTT	CASSRGFNQPQHF
NA	TRBV6-5	NA	TRBJ2-1	TGTGCCAGCAGTTACTCCCGCAGTTACAATGAGCAGTTCTTC	CASSYSRSYNEQFF
NA	TRBV18	NA	TRBJ1-2	TGTGCCAGCTCACCAAACCGGGACTATGGCTACACCTTC	CASSPNRDYGYTF
TRBD2	TRBV6-4	few	TRBJ2-1	TGTGCCAGCAGAGGGACTAGCGATTGGGGTGAGCAGTTCTTC	CASRGTSDWGEQFF
NA	TRBV28	once	TRBJ1-2	TGTGCCAGCAGCCTCGGGGTTAACTATGGCTACACCTTC	CASSLGVNYGYTF
NA	TRBV9	few	TRBJ1-2	TGTGCCAGCAGCGTAGGGGCACTCACTAACTATGGCTACACCTTC	CASSVGALTNYGYTF
NA	TRBV14	NA	TRBJ1-2	TGTGCCAGCAGCCGTGGAAGGCAGTCGGGAGGCTACACCTTC	CASSRGRQSGGYTF
TRBD2	TRBV19	NA	TRBJ2-5	TGTGCCAGTAGTATATTGGACGGACTAGGGGAGACCCAGTACTTC	CASSILDGLGETQYF
TRBD2	TRBV7-2	NA	TRBJ2-7	TGTGCCAGCAGCCGTAGCGGGGGGCCTCAGTACTTC	CASSRSGGPQYF
NA	TRBV6-4	NA	TRBJ2-1	TGTGCCAGCAGTTCAAGTGGGGGGGCCATGGATGAGCAGTTCTTC	CASSSSGGAMDEQFF
TRBD1	TRBV27	NA	TRBJ1-2	TGTGCCAGCAGGACCCCCCGGACAGGGGGGAACTATGGCTACACCTTC	CASRTPRTGGNYGYTF
TRBD2	TRBV30	NA	TRBJ2-4	TGTGCCTGGAGTCCCCCTAGCGGTCAAAACATTCAGTACTTC	CAWSPPSGQNIQYF
TRBD2	TRBV20-1	NA	TRBJ2-1	TGCAGTGCTAGTGTTCAGCGGGGGGGCCCGAATGAGCAGTTCTTC	CSASVQRGGPNEQFF
TRBD1	TRBV6-2/TRBV6-3	once	TRBJ2-7	TGTGCCAGCAGTAACCGGGACAGCCTACCCTCCTACGAGCAGTACTTC	CASSNRDSLPSYEQYF
NA	TRBV27	NA	TRBJ1-2	TGTGCCAGCAGTCCAATCCCCGGGGGGGCGCTTTATGGCTACACCTTC	CASSPIPGGALYGYTF
TRBD1	TRBV6-5	NA	TRBJ2-2	TGTGCCAGCACCATACACTCACAGGGGGCCGGGGAGCTGTTTTTT	CASTIHSQGAGELFF
NA	TRBV2	NA	TRBJ1-2	TGTGCCAGCAGCCAGGGGAGAAACTATGGCTACACCTTC	CASSQGRNYGYTF
NA	TRBV2	NA	TRBJ2-1	TGTGCCAGCGCCCGGACGATTCAGGGCAACCAGAATGAGCAGTTCTTC	CASARTIQGNQNEQFF
TRBD2	TRBV10-3	NA	TRBJ2-3	TGTGCCATCAGTTCTAGCGGGAGGGAGGATACGCAGTATTTT	CAISSSGREDTQYF
NA	TRBV4-2	few	TRBJ1-2	TGTGCCAGCAGCCAGTCCCCTAGGACAACTAACTATGGCTACACCTTC	CASSQSPRTTNYGYTF
NA	TRBV29-1	NA	TRBJ1-6	TGCAGCGTCCGGGACATTAATTCACCCCTCCACTTT	CSVRDINSPLHF
TRBD1	TRBV4-1	NA	TRBJ2-3	TGCGCCAGCAGCCAAGACGACCCAGGGGGCGTGGGAGATACGCAGTATTTT	CASSQDDPGGVGDTQYF